The entry below describes one T cell receptor beta chain. The data originate from a study of blood T cell repertoires in COVID-19. Study summary: COVID-19 samples, acute and convalescent, were from the United States, Italy and Spain. Sample material is recorded as cDNA or gDNA derived from T cells, B-cell-depleted T cells, or PBMCs.

In the authors' workflow: Amplified reference gene primers provided the basis for estimating nucleated cell counts. The repertoire was sequenced with immunoSEQ multiplex PCR; TCRdb's copy has only in-frame clones and lacks some. V and J calls plus clone size are reproduced from that table; the DNA served to infer D and trimming. This table holds a few hundred thousand clones, 65% to 90% found once. The CDR3 contains 14 residues. Trimming shortened V by 5 bases and J by 6 bases, and 17 bases separated the two germline ends. Per the germline V gene, CDR1 is SGHDT and CDR2 is YYEEEE. The V and J genes are TRBV5-6 and TRBJ1-2; possible D gene TRBD1, 6 bases. Sequencing input: peripheral blood. The clonotype comes from a man aged 50 to 59 with active or convalescent COVID-19. The CDR3 region has the DNA TGTGCCAGCAGAAACTCCAGGGGTCGTGATGGCTACACCTTC. Residues: CASRNSRGRDGYTF.